The present TCR beta chain was sequenced within a study of CD8 T cells in ankylosing spondylitis. Study observations and caveats: Within ankylosing spondylitis blood, a TCR beta motif made up of seven to nine highly homologous variants appeared to be characteristic. In peripheral blood, disease-linked CD8+ clones occurred at relatively low frequencies. According to the report, clones linked to the disease were significantly enriched in matched synovial fluid samples taken from ankylosing spondylitis patients.

The CDR3 is 17 residues long. The V end lost 4 bases, the J end lost 0 bases, and 17 bases lay between the germline ends. The V gene's germline CDR1 is SGHKS and CDR2 YYEKEE (reference sequence). Concerning this clonotype itself: The antigen remains undetermined.

Quantitative 5'-RACE with molecular barcodes was used to make the TCR beta libraries. In TCRdb, the 5' RACE reads were re-called with MiXCR into one record per CDR3 protein. The sample includes over 450,000 distinct CDR3 sequences, approximately 12% of them seen just once. The rearrangement uses TRBV5-5 and TRBJ1-3; maybe TRBD1 (6 bases). This sequence originates from a male donor with ankylosing spondylitis. Material for sequencing was blood, either unsorted or a sorted T cell fraction (not recorded which). CDR3 residues: CASSRGAGRNSGNTIYF. CDR3 bases: TGTGCCAGCAGCCGGGGGGCAGGTCGAAACTCTGGAAACACCATATATTTT.